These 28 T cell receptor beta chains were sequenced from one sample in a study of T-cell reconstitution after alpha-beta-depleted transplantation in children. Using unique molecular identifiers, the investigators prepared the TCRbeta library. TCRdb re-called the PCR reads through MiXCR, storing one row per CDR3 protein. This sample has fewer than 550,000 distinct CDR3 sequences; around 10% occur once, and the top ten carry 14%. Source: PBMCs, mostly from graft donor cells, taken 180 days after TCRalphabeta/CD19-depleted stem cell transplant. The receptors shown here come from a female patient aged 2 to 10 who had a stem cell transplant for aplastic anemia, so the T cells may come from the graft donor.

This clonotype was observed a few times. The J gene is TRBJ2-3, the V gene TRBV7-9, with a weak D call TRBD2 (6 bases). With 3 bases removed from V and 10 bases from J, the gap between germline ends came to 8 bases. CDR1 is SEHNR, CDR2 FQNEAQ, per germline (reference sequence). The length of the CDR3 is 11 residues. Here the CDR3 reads CASSFAGSQYF. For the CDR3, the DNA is TGTGCCAGCAGCTTCGCGGGATCGCAGTATTTT.

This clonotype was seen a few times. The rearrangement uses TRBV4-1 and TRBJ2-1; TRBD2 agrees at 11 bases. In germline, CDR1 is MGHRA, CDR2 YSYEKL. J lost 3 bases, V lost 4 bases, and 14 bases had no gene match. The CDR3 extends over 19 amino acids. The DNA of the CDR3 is TGCGCCAGCAGCCCGAAACCACATAGCGGGAGGGAAGGCTACAATGAGCAGTTCTTC. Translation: CASSPKPHSGREGYNEQFF.

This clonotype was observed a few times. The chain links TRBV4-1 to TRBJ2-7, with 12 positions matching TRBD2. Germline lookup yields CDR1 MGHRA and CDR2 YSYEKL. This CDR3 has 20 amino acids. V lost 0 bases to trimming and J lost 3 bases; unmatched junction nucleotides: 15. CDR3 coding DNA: TGCGCCAGCAGCCAAGAAGGGGGACTAGCGGGCAACCCGCGAGGCTACGAGCAGTACTTC. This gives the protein CASSQEGGLAGNPRGYEQYF.

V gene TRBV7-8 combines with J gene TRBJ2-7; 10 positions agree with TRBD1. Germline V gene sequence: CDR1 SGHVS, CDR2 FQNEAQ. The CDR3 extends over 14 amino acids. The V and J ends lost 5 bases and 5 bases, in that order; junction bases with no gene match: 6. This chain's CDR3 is CASSIRQGAHEQYV. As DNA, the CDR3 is TGTGCCAGCAGCATTAGACAGGGGGCTCACGAGCAGTACGTC.

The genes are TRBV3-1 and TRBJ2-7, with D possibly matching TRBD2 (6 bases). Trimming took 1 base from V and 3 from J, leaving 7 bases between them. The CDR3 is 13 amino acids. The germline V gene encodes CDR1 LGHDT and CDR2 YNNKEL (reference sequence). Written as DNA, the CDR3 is TGTGCCAGCAGCCAAGGGGGGGTCTACGAGCAGTACGTC. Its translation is CASSQGGVYEQYV.

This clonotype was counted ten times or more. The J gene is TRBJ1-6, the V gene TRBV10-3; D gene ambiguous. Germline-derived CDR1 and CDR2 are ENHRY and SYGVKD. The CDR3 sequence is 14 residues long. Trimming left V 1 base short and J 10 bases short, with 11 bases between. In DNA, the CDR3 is TGTGCCATCAGTGAGTGGCAGGATCGCTCACCCCTCCACTTT. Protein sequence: CAISEWQDRSPLHF.

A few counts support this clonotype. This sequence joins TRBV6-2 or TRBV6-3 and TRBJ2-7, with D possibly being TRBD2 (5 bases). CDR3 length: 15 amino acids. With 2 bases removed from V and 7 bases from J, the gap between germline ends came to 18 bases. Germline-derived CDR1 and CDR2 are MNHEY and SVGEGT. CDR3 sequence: CASSYRALWRGEQYF. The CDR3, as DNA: TGTGCCAGCAGTTACAGGGCCTTGTGGCGAGGGGAGCAGTACTTC.

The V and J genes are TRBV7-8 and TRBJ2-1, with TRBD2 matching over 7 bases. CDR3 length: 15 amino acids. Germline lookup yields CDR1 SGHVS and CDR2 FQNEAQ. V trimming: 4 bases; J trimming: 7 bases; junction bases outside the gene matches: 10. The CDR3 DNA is TGTGCCAGCAGCTCCTCCTTAGGGACTATTAATGAGCAGTTCTTC. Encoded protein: CASSSSLGTINEQFF.

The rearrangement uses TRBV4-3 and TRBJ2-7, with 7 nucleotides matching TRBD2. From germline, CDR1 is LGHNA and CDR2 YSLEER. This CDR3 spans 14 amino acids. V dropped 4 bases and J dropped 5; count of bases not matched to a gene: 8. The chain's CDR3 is CASSRASGVHEQYF. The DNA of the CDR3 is TGCGCCAGCAGCCGAGCAAGCGGGGTCCACGAGCAGTACTTC.

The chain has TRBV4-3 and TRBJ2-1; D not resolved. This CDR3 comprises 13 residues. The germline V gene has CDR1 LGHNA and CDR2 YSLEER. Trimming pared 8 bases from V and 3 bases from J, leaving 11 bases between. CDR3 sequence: CASGEELYNEQFF. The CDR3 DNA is TGCGCCAGCGGAGAGGAGCTCTACAATGAGCAGTTCTTC.

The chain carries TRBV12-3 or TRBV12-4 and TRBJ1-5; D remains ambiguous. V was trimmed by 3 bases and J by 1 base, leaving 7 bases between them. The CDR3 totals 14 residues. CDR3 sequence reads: CASSFVPSNQPQHF. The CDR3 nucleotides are TGTGCCAGCAGTTTTGTGCCGAGCAATCAGCCCCAGCATTTT.

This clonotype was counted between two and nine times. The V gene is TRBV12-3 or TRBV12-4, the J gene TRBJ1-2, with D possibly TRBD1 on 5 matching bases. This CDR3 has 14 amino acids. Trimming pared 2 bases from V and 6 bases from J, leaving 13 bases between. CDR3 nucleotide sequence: TGTGCCAGCAGTTTACGACATAGAGGGGATGGCTACACCTTC. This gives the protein CASSLRHRGDGYTF.

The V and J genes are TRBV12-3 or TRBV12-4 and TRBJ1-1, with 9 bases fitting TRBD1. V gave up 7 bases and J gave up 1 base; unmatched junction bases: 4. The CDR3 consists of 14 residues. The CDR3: CASKIQGANTEAFF. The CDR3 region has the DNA TGTGCCAGCAAAATACAGGGGGCGAACACTGAAGCTTTCTTT.

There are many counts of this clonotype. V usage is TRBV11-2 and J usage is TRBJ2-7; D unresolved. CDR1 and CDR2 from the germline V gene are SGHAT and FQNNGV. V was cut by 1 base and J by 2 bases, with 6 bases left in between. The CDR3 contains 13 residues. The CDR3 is CASSLGPTYEQYV. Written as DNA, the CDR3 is TGTGCCAGCAGCTTAGGCCCTACCTACGAGCAGTACGTC.

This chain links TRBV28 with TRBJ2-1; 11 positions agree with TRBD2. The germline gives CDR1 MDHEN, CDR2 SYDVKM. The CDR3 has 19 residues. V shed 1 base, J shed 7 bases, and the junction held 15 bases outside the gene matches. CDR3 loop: CASSLSPLIAGGPVNEQFF. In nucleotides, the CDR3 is TGTGCCAGCAGTTTATCCCCTTTGATAGCGGGAGGGCCAGTGAATGAGCAGTTCTTC.

In DNA form, the CDR3 reads TGTGCCAGCAGCCTGGGGACTAGCGGGTCCTCCTACGAGCAGTACGTC. Translating it yields CASSLGTSGSSYEQYV. The chain recombines TRBV7-2 with TRBJ2-7, with TRBD2 identical over 12 bases. The germline CDR1 and CDR2 sequences are SGHTA and FQGNSA. The CDR3 consists of 16 residues. Losses at the gene ends were 5 bases for V and 0 bases for J; bases not matched to a gene: 5.

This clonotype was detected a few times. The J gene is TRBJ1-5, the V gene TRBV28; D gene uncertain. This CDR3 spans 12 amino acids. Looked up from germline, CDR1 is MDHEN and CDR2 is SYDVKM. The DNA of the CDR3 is TGTGGGGCAGGTTATAGCAATCAGCCCCAGCATTTT. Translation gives CGAGYSNQPQHF.

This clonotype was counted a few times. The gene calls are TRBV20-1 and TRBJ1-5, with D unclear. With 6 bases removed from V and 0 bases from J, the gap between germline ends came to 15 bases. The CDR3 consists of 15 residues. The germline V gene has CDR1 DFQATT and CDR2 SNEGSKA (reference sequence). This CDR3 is CSAHPLFDSNQPQHF. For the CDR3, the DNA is TGCAGTGCCCATCCCCTTTTCGATAGCAATCAGCCCCAGCATTTT.

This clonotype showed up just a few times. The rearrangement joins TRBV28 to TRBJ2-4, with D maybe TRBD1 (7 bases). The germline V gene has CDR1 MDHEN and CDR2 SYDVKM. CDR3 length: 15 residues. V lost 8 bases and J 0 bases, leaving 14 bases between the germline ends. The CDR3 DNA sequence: TGTGCCAGCTCCCCAGGGGGGATAGCCAAAAACATTCAGTACTTC. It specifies CASSPGGIAKNIQYF.

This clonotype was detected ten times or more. The CDR3 protein is CASSLEGNTGELFF. The CDR3 DNA sequence: TGCGCCAGCAGCTTGGAGGGGAACACCGGGGAGCTGTTTTTT. The chain couples TRBV5-1 to TRBJ2-2; no clear D. V was pared by 0 bases and J by 1 base, with 4 bases between. This CDR3 is built from 14 residues. The germline V gene has CDR1 SGHRS and CDR2 YFSETQ.

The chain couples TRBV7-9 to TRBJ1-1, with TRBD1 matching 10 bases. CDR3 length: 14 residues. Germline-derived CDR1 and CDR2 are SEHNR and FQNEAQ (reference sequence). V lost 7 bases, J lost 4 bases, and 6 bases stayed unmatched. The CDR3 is CASKRQGAGTEAFF. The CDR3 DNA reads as TGTGCCAGCAAACGACAGGGGGCGGGCACTGAAGCTTTCTTT.

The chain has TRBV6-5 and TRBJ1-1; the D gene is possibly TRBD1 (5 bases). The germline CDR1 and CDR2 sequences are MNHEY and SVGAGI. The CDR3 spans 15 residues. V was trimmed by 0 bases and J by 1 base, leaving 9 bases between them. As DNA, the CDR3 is TGTGCCAGCAGTTACTCGAAGGGGACGAACACTGAAGCTTTCTTT. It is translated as CASSYSKGTNTEAFF.

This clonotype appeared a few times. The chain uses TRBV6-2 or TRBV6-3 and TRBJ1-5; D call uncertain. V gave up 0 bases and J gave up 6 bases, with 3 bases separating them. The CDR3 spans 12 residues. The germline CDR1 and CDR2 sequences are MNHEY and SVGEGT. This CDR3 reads CASSYSFQPQHF. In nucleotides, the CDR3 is TGTGCCAGCAGTTACTCGTTTCAGCCCCAGCATTTT.

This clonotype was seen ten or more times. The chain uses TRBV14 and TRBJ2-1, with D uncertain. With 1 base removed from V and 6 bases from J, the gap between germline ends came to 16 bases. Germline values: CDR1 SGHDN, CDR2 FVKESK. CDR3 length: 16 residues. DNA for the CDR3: TGTGCCAGCAGCCAAGGACTCCTCGCCTACTTCAATGAGCAGTTCTTC. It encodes CASSQGLLAYFNEQFF.

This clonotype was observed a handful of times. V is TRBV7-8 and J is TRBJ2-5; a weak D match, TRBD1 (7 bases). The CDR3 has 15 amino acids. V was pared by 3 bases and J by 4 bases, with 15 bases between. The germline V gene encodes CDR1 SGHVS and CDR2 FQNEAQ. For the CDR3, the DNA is TGTGCCAGCAGCTTCACCGGGACAGCGGGAGAGACCCAGTACTTC. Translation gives CASSFTGTAGETQYF. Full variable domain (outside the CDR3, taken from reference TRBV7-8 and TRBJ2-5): GAGVSQSPRYKVAKRGQDVALRCDPISGHVSLFWYQQALGQGPEFLTYFQNEAQLDKSGLPSDRFFAERPEGSVSTLKIQRTQQEDSAVYLCASSFTGTAGETQYFGPGTRLLVL.

DNA for the CDR3: TGTGCCAGCAGTTTTCTGGGGGAGAGCTCCTACGAGCAGTACTTC. This codes for CASSFLGESSYEQYF. This sequence joins TRBV28 and TRBJ2-7; the D gene could be TRBD1 or TRBD2 (5 bases each). This CDR3 has 15 amino acids. CDR1 is MDHEN and CDR2 is SYDVKM in the germline V gene. The V end was cut by 3 bases, the J end by 0 bases, with 12 bases between. Based on the CDR3 plus reference TRBV28 and TRBJ2-7, the full variable domain is DVKVTQSSRYLVKRTGEKVFLECVQDMDHENMFWYRQDPGLGLRLIYFSYDVKMKEKGDIPEGYSVSREKKERFSLILESASTNQTSMYLCASSFLGESSYEQYFGPGTRLTVT.

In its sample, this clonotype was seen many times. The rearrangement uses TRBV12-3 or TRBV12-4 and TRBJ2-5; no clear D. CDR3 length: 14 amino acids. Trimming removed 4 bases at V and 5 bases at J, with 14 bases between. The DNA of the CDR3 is TGTGCCAGCAGTTCCCTCTTTGCCAAGGAGACCCAGTACTTC. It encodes CASSSLFAKETQYF.

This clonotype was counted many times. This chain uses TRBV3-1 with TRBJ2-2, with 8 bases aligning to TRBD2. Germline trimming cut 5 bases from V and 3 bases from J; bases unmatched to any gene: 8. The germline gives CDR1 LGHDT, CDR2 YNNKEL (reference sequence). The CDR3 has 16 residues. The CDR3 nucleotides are TGTGCCAGCAGCTTCGTGCGAGCGGGAGACACCGGGGAGCTGTTTTTT. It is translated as CASSFVRAGDTGELFF.